Below, 21 T cell receptor beta chains from the same sample are listed, as sequenced in a study of blood T cell repertoires in COVID-19. The data were produced by immunoSEQ multiplex PCR, yet TCRdb's version contains in-frame clones alone and is incomplete. The table records some 300,000 clones, approximately 89% of them present only once. Sequencing was carried out using PBMCs or T cells enriched from blood (not recorded which). These receptors were obtained from a woman between 40 and 55 years old who had recovered from COVID-19.

The chain's CDR3 is CASSYALRYEQYF. The DNA of the CDR3 is TGTGCCAGCAGTTATGCACTCCGCTACGAGCAGTACTTC. The chain has TRBV28 and TRBJ2-7, with D unclear. CDR1 and CDR2 from the germline V gene are MDHEN and SYDVKM. V lost 4 bases to trimming and J lost 3 bases, with 10 bases between them. The CDR3 extends over 13 amino acids.

The chain carries TRBV5-1 and TRBJ1-2, with TRBD1 identical over 8 bases. CDR1 and CDR2 from the germline V gene are SGHRS and YFSETQ. V gave up 4 bases and J gave up 6 bases; unmatched junction bases: 5. CDR3 size: 13 residues. The chain's CDR3 is CASSLDRAHGYTF. CDR3 DNA sequence: TGCGCCAGCAGCCTGGACAGGGCCCATGGCTACACCTTC.

The rearrangement links TRBV7-9 to TRBJ1-2; TRBD1 matches 7 bases. The germline gives CDR1 SEHNR, CDR2 FQNEAQ (reference sequence). The CDR3 has 16 amino acids. V dropped 4 bases and J dropped 2; count of bases not matched to a gene: 10. Here the CDR3 reads CASSSPPGQRNYGYTF. The CDR3 DNA follows: TGTGCCAGCAGCTCCCCCCCGGGACAGAGGAACTATGGCTACACCTTC.

The gene calls are TRBV18 and TRBJ2-1; no clear D gene. This CDR3 region has 14 residues. CDR1 and CDR2 from the germline V gene are KGHSH and LQKENI. V dropped 0 bases and J dropped 4 bases, with 7 bases sitting between them. CDR3 loop: CASSPPVQYNEQFF. CDR3 nucleotide sequence: TGTGCCAGCTCACCACCGGTACAGTACAATGAGCAGTTCTTC.

The J gene is TRBJ1-5, the V gene TRBV28; TRBD1 is a possible D gene (6 bases). In germline, CDR1 is MDHEN, CDR2 SYDVKM. V was shortened by 6 bases and J by 4 bases, with 13 bases between the two germline ends. CDR3 length: 14 residues. As DNA, the CDR3 is TGTGCCAGCAGGGAAGGGGGGGAAAATCAGCCCCAGCATTTT. This gives the protein CASREGGENQPQHF.

The rearrangement uses TRBV3-1 (or the pseudogene TRBV3-2) and TRBJ1-4; no reliable D call. The CDR3 has 15 residues. Germline V gives CDR1 LGHDT, CDR2 YNNKEL (reference sequence). V dropped 4 bases and J dropped 0 bases, with 9 bases sitting between them. CDR3 bases: TGTGCCAGCAGCCGGACCGGGACAACTAATGAAAAACTGTTTTTT. Residues: CASSRTGTTNEKLFF.

J is TRBJ1-2 and V is TRBV10-3; no clear D. CDR1 ENHRY and CDR2 SYGVKD come from the germline V gene. This CDR3 region has 11 residues. V shed 7 bases and J shed 7 bases, with 10 bases lying between them. The CDR3 region is CAIKREFGYTF. In DNA form, the CDR3 reads TGTGCCATCAAACGGGAGTTTGGCTACACCTTC.

The chain links TRBV12-3 or TRBV12-4 to TRBJ1-6, with unresolved D. Trimming cost V 6 bases and J 9 bases, with 9 bases left between them. The CDR3 length is 12 residues. CDR3 sequence reads: CASSLPLSPLHF. The CDR3 DNA follows: TGTGCCAGCAGCCTTCCTCTTTCACCCCTCCACTTT.

This chain connects TRBV2 to TRBJ2-1, with 7 bases aligning to TRBD2. Trimming removed 3 bases from V and 7 bases from J; junction bases left unmatched: 9. This CDR3 is built from 15 residues. The germline gives CDR1 SNHLY, CDR2 FYNNEI. CDR3 in amino acids: CASSEGLAVANEQFF. The DNA for the CDR3 is TGTGCCAGCAGTGAGGGGCTAGCGGTAGCAAATGAGCAGTTCTTC.

J is TRBJ2-5 and V is TRBV7-2; 11 positions agree with TRBD2. The length of the CDR3 is 16 residues. V dropped 5 bases and J dropped 0; count of bases not matched to a gene: 5. Germline V CDR1 and CDR2: SGHTA, FQGNSA. CDR3 region: CASSRRLAGNQETQYF. CDR3 coding DNA: TGTGCCAGCAGCCGCAGACTAGCGGGGAACCAAGAGACCCAGTACTTC. The entire variable domain, with the rest obtained from reference TRBV7-2 and TRBJ2-5, is as follows: GAGVSQSPSNKVTEKGKDVELRCDPISGHTALYWYRQSLGQGLEFLIYFQGNSAPDKSGLPSDRFSAERTGGSVSTLTIQRTQQEDSAVYLCASSRRLAGNQETQYFGPGTRLLVL.

The genes are TRBV10-3 and TRBJ1-1; 9 bases agree with TRBD1. The germline V gene encodes CDR1 ENHRY and CDR2 SYGVKD. Losses at the gene ends were 3 bases for V and 3 bases for J; bases not matched to a gene: 2. The CDR3 is 14 amino acids. The CDR3 nucleotides are TGTGCCATCAGTGATTGGACAGGGGACACTGAAGCTTTCTTT. Translating it yields CAISDWTGDTEAFF.

The rearrangement joins TRBV9 to TRBJ2-6, with D tentatively TRBD1 (6 bases). Germline V gene sequence: CDR1 SGDLS, CDR2 YYNGEE. The CDR3 extends over 15 amino acids. V lost 2 bases to trimming and J lost 2 bases, with 8 bases between them. Written as DNA, the CDR3 is TGTGCCAGCAGCGTGGGGACAACTGGGGCCAACGTCCTGACTTTC. Its protein is CASSVGTTGANVLTF.

This clone was picked up one time. The chain joins TRBV5-4 to TRBJ2-1, with 15 positions matching TRBD2. The CDR3 has 16 amino acids. The J segment lost 7 bases and the V segment lost 4 bases, leaving 6 bases of the junction unmatched. The germline V gene encodes CDR1 SGHNT and CDR2 YYREEE (reference sequence). Written as DNA, the CDR3 is TGTGCCAGCAGCCAGGGGACTAGCGGGGGGCGTAATGAGCAGTTCTTC. Protein sequence: CASSQGTSGGRNEQFF.

This clone occurred once. This chain joins TRBV27 and TRBJ2-3; D unresolved. CDR3 length: 12 residues. Germline V gene lookup returns CDR1 MNHEY and CDR2 SMNVEV (reference sequence). V was shortened by 0 bases and J by 6 bases, with 4 bases between the two germline ends. In DNA, the CDR3 is TGTGCCAGCAGTTTATCGAGGGATACGCAGTATTTT. This sequence encodes CASSLSRDTQYF.

The V and J genes are TRBV11-3 and TRBJ2-1, with 13 bases identical to TRBD2. The germline CDR1 and CDR2 sequences are SGHNT and YENEEA. Germline trimming cut 5 bases from V and 4 bases from J; bases unmatched to any gene: 2. The CDR3 has 15 amino acids. In nucleotides, the CDR3 is TGTGCCAGCAGCCCGGGACTAGCGGGATACAATGAGCAGTTCTTC. This sequence encodes CASSPGLAGYNEQFF.

This rearrangement joins TRBV28 to TRBJ2-1, with 11 bases aligning to TRBD2. The J segment lost 3 bases and the V segment lost 4 bases, leaving 5 bases of the junction unmatched. The germline V gene has CDR1 MDHEN and CDR2 SYDVKM. The CDR3 has 16 residues. The CDR3 nucleotides are TGTGCCAGCAGTTCTAGACTAGCGGGGAGCTACAATGAGCAGTTCTTC. Its protein is CASSSRLAGSYNEQFF. Using reference TRBV28 and TRBJ2-1 for the parts outside the CDR3, the full variable domain is DVKVTQSSRYLVKRTGEKVFLECVQDMDHENMFWYRQDPGLGLRLIYFSYDVKMKEKGDIPEGYSVSREKKERFSLILESASTNQTSMYLCASSSRLAGSYNEQFFGPGTRLTVL.

The chain combines TRBV6-4 with TRBJ2-2, with 10 nucleotides matching TRBD2. J lost 6 bases, V lost 4 bases, and 5 bases had no gene match. Germline lookup yields CDR1 MRHNA and CDR2 SNTAGT. CDR3 length: 15 amino acids. The CDR3 here is CASSVLAGAAGELFF. CDR3 sequence (DNA): TGTGCCAGCAGTGTCCTAGCGGGAGCCGCCGGGGAGCTGTTTTTT.

This chain connects TRBV18 to TRBJ1-5; TRBD1 might be the D (5 bases). Between the trimmed V and J ends, which lost 4 bases and 3 bases, there was a span of 10 bases. The length of the CDR3 is 14 residues. Germline values: CDR1 KGHSH, CDR2 LQKENI. The CDR3 is CASSLTGVNQPQHF. The DNA of the CDR3 is TGTGCCAGCTCACTAACAGGAGTCAATCAGCCCCAGCATTTT.

The V gene is TRBV5-8, the J gene TRBJ1-1, with D hard to call. There are 14 residues in the CDR3. V was shortened by 2 bases and J by 4 bases, with 12 bases between the two germline ends. Germline assignment: CDR1 SGHTS and CDR2 YDEGEE. The CDR3 spells CASSFPSAFTEAFF. DNA of the CDR3: TGTGCCAGCAGCTTCCCTAGTGCTTTCACTGAAGCTTTCTTT.

The chain recombines TRBV10-1 with TRBJ2-2; 11 bases match TRBD1. The V gene end was trimmed by 4 bases and the J gene end by 4 bases; junction bases not matched to a gene: 5. The CDR3 is made up of 16 amino acids. CDR1 is WNHNN and CDR2 is SYGVQD in the germline V gene (reference sequence). CDR3 sequence: CASSGTGGRGTGELFF. For the CDR3, the DNA is TGCGCCAGCAGTGGGACAGGGGGCCGGGGCACCGGGGAGCTGTTTTTT.

This chain connects TRBV7-9 to TRBJ2-2; 13 bases match TRBD2. The CDR3 contains 19 residues. Unmatched junction bases numbered 10, after V lost 5 bases and J lost 1 base. Germline CDR1 SEHNR, CDR2 FQNEAQ (reference sequence). The CDR3 loop reads CASSKNGLAGEGNTGELFF. The DNA of the CDR3 is TGTGCCAGCAGCAAGAATGGACTAGCGGGAGAGGGGAACACCGGGGAGCTGTTTTTT.